These 28 T cell receptor beta chains originate from one sample sequenced in a study of blood T cell repertoires in COVID-19. Data came from immunoSEQ multiplex PCR; TCRdb stores just in-frame clones and leaves some out. The table has over 200,000 clones, 87% seen once. The specimen sequenced was PBMCs or T cells enriched from blood (not recorded which). Every receptor here comes from a man younger than 45 who had recovered from COVID-19.

Here the CDR3 reads CASSLSGRLNTEAFF. The CDR3 DNA follows: TGTGCCAGCAGTTTATCGGGCAGATTGAACACTGAAGCTTTCTTT. The gene calls are TRBV27 and TRBJ1-1; D is uncertain. The V gene's germline CDR1 is MNHEY and CDR2 SMNVEV (reference sequence). V lost 0 bases and J lost 0, with 8 bases in between. The CDR3 runs to 15 residues.

The chain joins TRBV7-6 to TRBJ1-1, with TRBD1 matching over 8 bases. This CDR3 has 13 residues. Trimming took 5 bases from V and 4 from J; bases not matched to a gene: 3. Germline assignment: CDR1 SGHVS and CDR2 FNYEAQ. CDR3 amino acids: CASSLQGATEAFF. CDR3 sequence (DNA): TGTGCCAGCAGCCTGCAGGGGGCCACTGAAGCTTTCTTT.

This chain links TRBV5-1 with TRBJ1-1; a possible D gene is TRBD1 (5 bases). The germline V and J ends were trimmed by 4 bases and 3 bases, with 10 bases remaining between them. The CDR3 contains 13 residues. The germline CDR1 and CDR2 sequences are SGHRS and YFSETQ. The CDR3 nucleotides are TGCGCCAGCAGCCACCAAGGGGACACTGAAGCTTTCTTT. It codes for CASSHQGDTEAFF.

The CDR3: CASSLSSGLNTEAFF. DNA of the CDR3: TGTGCCAGCAGTTTATCCTCAGGATTGAACACTGAAGCTTTCTTT. The chain couples TRBV28 to TRBJ1-1, with D unclear. There are 15 residues in the CDR3. Germline V gene data show CDR1 as MDHEN and CDR2 as SYDVKM. The V gene lost 1 base and the J gene lost 0 bases, with 9 bases spanning the gap. Looking up the rest from reference TRBV28 and TRBJ1-1 gives the full variable domain: DVKVTQSSRYLVKRTGEKVFLECVQDMDHENMFWYRQDPGLGLRLIYFSYDVKMKEKGDIPEGYSVSREKKERFSLILESASTNQTSMYLCASSLSSGLNTEAFFGQGTRLTVV.

The gene calls are TRBV29-1 and TRBJ1-5; possibly TRBD1 for D (5 bases). The germline V and J ends were trimmed by 4 bases and 3 bases, with 7 bases remaining between them. The germline gives CDR1 SQVTM, CDR2 ANQGSEA. The CDR3 length is 12 residues. This chain's CDR3 is CSVGTNNQPQHF. The CDR3 region has the DNA TGCAGCGTTGGGACAAACAATCAGCCCCAGCATTTT.

CDR3 loop: CASSQSEDPGYEQYF. The CDR3 nucleotides read TGCGCCAGCAGCCAATCGGAAGATCCGGGCTACGAGCAGTACTTC. The chain links TRBV4-3 to TRBJ2-7; D gene uncertain. Trimming removed 2 bases from V and 3 bases from J, with 14 bases in between. The CDR3 is made up of 15 amino acids. Germline CDR1 LGHNA, CDR2 YSLEER.

This rearrangement joins TRBV28 to TRBJ2-1, with 11 bases identical to TRBD2. Unmatched junction bases numbered 4, after V lost 2 bases and J lost 7 bases. Per germline, CDR1 MDHEN and CDR2 SYDVKM. The length of the CDR3 is 15 residues. CDR3 protein: CASSLHSGGVNEQFF. The CDR3 bases are TGTGCCAGCAGTTTACATAGCGGGGGGGTTAATGAGCAGTTCTTC.

The chain employs TRBV5-6 and TRBJ1-2; TRBD1 aligns across 9 bases. The CDR3 is 15 residues long. After removal of 3 bases from V and 1 base from J, the junction contained 4 bases not matched to a gene. The germline CDR1 and CDR2 sequences are SGHDT and YYEEEE. As DNA, the CDR3 is TGTGCCAGCAGCTATTGGACAGGGGTTAACTATGGCTACACCTTC. This sequence encodes CASSYWTGVNYGYTF.

The rearrangement links TRBV16 to TRBJ1-2; D call uncertain. CDR3 length: 14 amino acids. With 0 bases removed from V and 2 bases from J, the gap between germline ends came to 7 bases. The germline V gene encodes CDR1 KGHSY and CDR2 FQNENV. Written as DNA, the CDR3 is TGTGCCAGCAGCCAATCGACGGGGAACTATGGCTACACCTTC. Translating it yields CASSQSTGNYGYTF. The full variable domain, its missing parts supplied by reference TRBV16 and TRBJ1-2, is GEEVAQTPKHLVRGEGQKAKLYCAPIKGHSYVFWYQQVLKNEFKFLISFQNENVFDETGMPKERFSAKCLPNSPCSLEIQATKLEDSAVYFCASSQSTGNYGYTFGSGTRLTVV.

This clone appeared a single time. The V gene is TRBV3-1 (or the pseudogene TRBV3-2), the J gene TRBJ1-2; a weak D match, TRBD1 (6 bases). CDR1 and CDR2 from the germline V gene are LGHDT and YNNKEL (reference sequence). V lost 1 base, J lost 4 bases, and 10 bases lay in between. This CDR3 has 14 amino acids. CDR3 sequence (DNA): TGTGCCAGCAGCCAAGTCCAGGGGAGCTATGGCTACACCTTC. It is translated as CASSQVQGSYGYTF.

The chain joins TRBV2 to TRBJ2-2; TRBD1 aligns across 7 bases. With V trimmed by 7 bases and J by 4 bases, 6 bases remained unmatched. This CDR3 has 14 residues. Germline V gene data show CDR1 as SNHLY and CDR2 as FYNNEI. This CDR3 is CASIPGQSTGELFF. In DNA form, the CDR3 reads TGTGCCAGCATCCCGGGACAGAGCACCGGGGAGCTGTTTTTT.

The chain joins TRBV28 to TRBJ2-7; no definite D call. Deletions cut 6 bases from V and 2 bases from J, with 14 bases between. Germline assignment: CDR1 MDHEN and CDR2 SYDVKM. The CDR3 has 14 amino acids. The CDR3 nucleotides are TGTGCCAGCAGCGTTCTCGAGCTTACCTACGAGCAGTACTTC. The encoded protein is CASSVLELTYEQYF.

The V and J genes are TRBV16 and TRBJ1-1; D is undetermined. The CDR3 runs to 13 residues. Germline-derived CDR1 and CDR2 are KGHSY and FQNENV. V lost 4 bases, J lost 4 bases, and 10 bases lay in between. The CDR3 DNA reads as TGTGCCAGCAGCCCTCCCCACGGCACTGAAGCTTTCTTT. This gives the protein CASSPPHGTEAFF.

V and J are TRBV28 and TRBJ2-2; 9 nucleotides agree with TRBD1. Trimming at V came to 6 bases and at J to 7 bases, leaving 6 bases not matched to a gene. Germline CDR1 reads MDHEN; CDR2 reads SYDVKM. The length of the CDR3 is 14 residues. CDR3 sequence reads: CASRHRGLDGELFF. CDR3 sequence (DNA): TGTGCCAGCAGGCACAGGGGGCTGGACGGGGAGCTGTTTTTT.

The V gene is TRBV5-1, the J gene TRBJ1-2; TRBD1 aligns across 9 bases. The germline V gene has CDR1 SGHRS and CDR2 YFSETQ. This CDR3 contains 14 residues. V dropped 4 bases and J dropped 6; count of bases not matched to a gene: 7. DNA for the CDR3: TGCGCCAGCAGCGGACCGACAGGGGGAGATGGCTACACCTTC. Translation: CASSGPTGGDGYTF.

In its sample, this clone was seen a few times. The rearrangement uses TRBV29-1 and TRBJ1-4; D remains unclear. The germline V gene encodes CDR1 SQVTM and CDR2 ANQGSEA. The CDR3 consists of 13 residues. The germline V and J ends were trimmed by 6 bases and 5 bases, with 13 bases remaining between them. Here the CDR3 reads CSVTTGDNEKLFF. The DNA for the CDR3 is TGCAGCGTGACCACTGGAGACAATGAAAAACTGTTTTTT.

The V gene is TRBV6-5, the J gene TRBJ1-5; TRBD1 is a possible D gene (6 bases). This CDR3 is 14 amino acids long. Germline loops: CDR1 MNHEY, CDR2 SVGAGI. V gave up 6 bases and J gave up 2 bases, with 11 bases separating them. Here the CDR3 DNA reads TGTGCCAGCAGCCACAGACAGGGCAATCAGCCCCAGCATTTT. Translated: CASSHRQGNQPQHF.

In this sample, this clone turned up once. The V gene is TRBV3-1 (or the pseudogene TRBV3-2), the J gene TRBJ1-6; 8 bases match TRBD1. This CDR3 region has 19 residues. The trim removed 2 bases at V and 1 base at J, leaving 10 bases unmatched. From germline, CDR1 is LGHDT and CDR2 YNNKEL (reference sequence). CDR3 residues: CASSQMRWQGASYNSPLHF. Written as DNA, the CDR3 is TGTGCCAGCAGCCAAATGAGATGGCAGGGGGCATCCTATAATTCACCCCTCCACTTT.

This chain uses TRBV10-2 with TRBJ1-5; D is ambiguous. The V end lost 0 bases, the J end lost 8 bases, and 5 bases lay between the germline ends. The CDR3 loop spans 12 amino acids. Per the germline V gene, CDR1 is WSHSY and CDR2 is SAAADI. CDR3 nucleotide sequence: TGCGCCAGCAGTGAGTCCTTTAAGCCCCAGCATTTT. Translation: CASSESFKPQHF.

This clone has a single count. The chain employs TRBV24-1 and TRBJ2-7; D is possibly TRBD1 (5 bases). Germline assignment: CDR1 KGHDR and CDR2 SFDVKD. Trimming cost V 5 bases and J 3 bases, with 10 bases left between them. The CDR3 length is 13 residues. The CDR3 coding sequence is TGTGCCACCAGTGTCAGGGTGAGCTACGAGCAGTACTTC. Encoded protein: CATSVRVSYEQYF.

Concerning this clone itself: One end of the junction does not line up with germline, which may come from a read error. V is TRBV18 and J is TRBJ1-5, with 9 positions matching TRBD1. The germline V gene encodes CDR1 KGHSH and CDR2 LQKENI. This CDR3 comprises 15 residues. The CDR3 here is CASSPGQGSKQPQHF. The CDR3 bases are TGTGCCAGCTCACCGGGACAGGGCAGCAAACAGCCCCAGCATTTT. Using reference TRBV18 and TRBJ1-5 for the parts outside the CDR3, the full variable domain is NAGVMQNPRHLVRRRGQEARLRCSPMKGHSHVYWYRQLPEEGLKFMVYLQKENIIDESGMPKERFSAEFPKEGPSILRIQQVVRGDSAAYFCASSPGQGSKQPQHFGDGTRLSIL.

The chain has TRBV29-1 and TRBJ1-2; no clear D. The CDR3 loop spans 15 amino acids. The ends were cut back, 4 bases at V and 7 bases at J, with 22 bases in the middle. Per the germline V gene, CDR1 is SQVTM and CDR2 is ANQGSEA. CDR3 bases: TGCAGCGTTGGCGGGCCGGCCCTATCCGATAGTGGCTACACCTTC. It codes for CSVGGPALSDSGYTF.

Details on this clone: An end of the junction does not agree with germline; a read error may underlie this. The chain employs TRBV7-7 and TRBJ1-1; D is undetermined. Germline V lookup: CDR1 SSHAT, CDR2 FNYEAQ (reference sequence). The CDR3 has 13 amino acids. The CDR3 DNA reads as TGTGCTAGCAGCTTAGACGAGAGGTCTGAAGCTTTCTTT. This encodes CASSLDERSEAFF. Complete variable domain (other parts from reference TRBV7-7 and TRBJ1-1): GAGVSQSPRYKVTKRGQDVTLRCDPISSHATLYWYQQALGQGPEFLTYFNYEAQPDKSGLPSDRFSAERPEGSISTLTIQRTEQRDSAMYRCASSLDERSEAFFGQGTRLTVV.

CDR3 in DNA: TGTGCCAGCAGACCGAGACAGGGGCTAAACACTGAAGCTTTCTTT. Protein product: CASRPRQGLNTEAFF. The chain couples TRBV7-9 to TRBJ1-1; TRBD1 agrees at 8 bases. The V and J ends lost 6 bases and 2 bases, in that order; junction bases with no gene match: 8. The CDR3 length is 15 residues. Germline loops: CDR1 SEHNR, CDR2 FQNEAQ (reference sequence).

The rearrangement uses TRBV5-6 and TRBJ1-5; maybe TRBD1 (5 bases). V gave up 2 bases and J gave up 3 bases, with 9 bases separating them. The V gene's germline CDR1 is SGHDT and CDR2 YYEEEE. The CDR3 covers 14 residues. Here the CDR3 DNA reads TGTGCCAGCAGCTTCGGGGGGAACAATCAGCCCCAGCATTTT. Protein sequence: CASSFGGNNQPQHF.

To note about this clone: At one boundary the junction diverges from the germline segment, which might be a read error. J is TRBJ1-4 and V is TRBV7-7; D ambiguous. Germline CDR1 reads SSHAT; CDR2 reads FNYEAQ (reference sequence). This CDR3 has 13 amino acids. CDR3 protein: CASSLGGNEKLFF. The CDR3 DNA follows: TGTGCTAGCAGCTTAGGAGGAAATGAAAAACTGTTTTTT.

The V gene is TRBV4-3, the J gene TRBJ1-4; D possibly corresponds to TRBD1 (5 bases). CDR3 length: 17 residues. Trimming left V 0 bases short and J 7 bases short, with 18 bases between. Germline values: CDR1 LGHNA, CDR2 YSLEER. The CDR3 DNA reads as TGCGCCAGCAGCCAAGAGGGGGGAGGGGCGATGAGTGAAAAACTGTTTTTT. Its protein is CASSQEGGGAMSEKLFF.

The chain employs TRBV2 and TRBJ2-7; 8 nucleotides agree with TRBD1. The germline CDR1 and CDR2 sequences are SNHLY and FYNNEI. The CDR3 extends over 12 amino acids. The DNA of the CDR3 is TGTGCAGACAGGGGCCAGGGTTACGAGCAGTACTTC. Residues: CADRGQGYEQYF.